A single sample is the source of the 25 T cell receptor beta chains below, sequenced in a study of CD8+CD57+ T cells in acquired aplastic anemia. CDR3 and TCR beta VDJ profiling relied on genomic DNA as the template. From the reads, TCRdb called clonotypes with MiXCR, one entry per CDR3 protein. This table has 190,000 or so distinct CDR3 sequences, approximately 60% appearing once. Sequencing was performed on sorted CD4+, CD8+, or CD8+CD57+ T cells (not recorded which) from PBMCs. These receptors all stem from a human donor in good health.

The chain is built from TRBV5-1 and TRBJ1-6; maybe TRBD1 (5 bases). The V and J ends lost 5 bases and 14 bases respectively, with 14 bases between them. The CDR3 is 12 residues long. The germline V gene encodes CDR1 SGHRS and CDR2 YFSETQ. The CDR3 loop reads CASRDSGKSLHF. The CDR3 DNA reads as TGCGCCAGCAGGGATTCAGGGAAATCCCTCCACTTT.

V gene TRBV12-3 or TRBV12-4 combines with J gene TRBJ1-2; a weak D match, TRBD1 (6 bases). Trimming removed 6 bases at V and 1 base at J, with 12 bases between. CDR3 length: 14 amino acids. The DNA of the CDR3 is TGTGCCAGCAGGCAGGGGACCTATAACTATGGCTACACCTTC. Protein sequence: CASRQGTYNYGYTF.

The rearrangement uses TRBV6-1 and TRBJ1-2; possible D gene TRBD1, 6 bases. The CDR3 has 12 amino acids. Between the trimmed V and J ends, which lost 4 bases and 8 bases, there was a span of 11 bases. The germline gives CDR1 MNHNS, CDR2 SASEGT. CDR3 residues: CASSGSRGGYTF. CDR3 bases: TGTGCCAGCAGTGGATCAAGGGGGGGCTACACCTTC.

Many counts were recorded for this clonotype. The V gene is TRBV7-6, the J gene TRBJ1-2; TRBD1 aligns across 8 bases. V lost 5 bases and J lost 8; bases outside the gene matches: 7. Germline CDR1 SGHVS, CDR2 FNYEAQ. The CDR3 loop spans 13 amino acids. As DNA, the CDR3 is TGTGCCAGCAGCCCCGGGACAGGAAAAGGCTACACCTTC. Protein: CASSPGTGKGYTF.

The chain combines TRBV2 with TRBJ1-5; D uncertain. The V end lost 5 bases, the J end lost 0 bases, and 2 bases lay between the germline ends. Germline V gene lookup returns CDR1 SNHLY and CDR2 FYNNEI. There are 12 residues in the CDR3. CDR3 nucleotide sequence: TGTGCCAGCAGTAATAGCAATCAGCCCCAGCATTTT. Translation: CASSNSNQPQHF.

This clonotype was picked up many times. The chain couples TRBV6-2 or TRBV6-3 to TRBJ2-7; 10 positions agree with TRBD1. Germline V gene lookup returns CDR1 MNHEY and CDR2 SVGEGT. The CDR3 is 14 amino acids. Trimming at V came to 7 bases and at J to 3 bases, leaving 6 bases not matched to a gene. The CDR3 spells CASTRDRGYYEQYF. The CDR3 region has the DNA TGTGCCAGCACCCGGGACAGGGGCTACTACGAGCAGTACTTC.

The CDR3 spells CASSLYSTASYEQYF. The CDR3 DNA reads TGTGCCAGCAGCCTATACTCGACAGCGTCCTACGAGCAGTACTTC. The genes are TRBV5-5 and TRBJ2-7, with D perhaps TRBD1 (5 bases). This CDR3 is 15 amino acids long. Germline values: CDR1 SGHKS, CDR2 YYEKEE (reference sequence). Trimming cost V 4 bases and J 1 base, with 15 bases left between them.

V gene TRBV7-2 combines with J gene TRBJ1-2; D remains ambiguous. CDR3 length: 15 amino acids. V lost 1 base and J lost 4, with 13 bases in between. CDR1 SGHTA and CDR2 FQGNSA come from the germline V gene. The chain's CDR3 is CASSLVNRNGYGYTF. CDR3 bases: TGTGCCAGCAGCTTAGTCAACAGAAACGGCTATGGCTACACCTTC.

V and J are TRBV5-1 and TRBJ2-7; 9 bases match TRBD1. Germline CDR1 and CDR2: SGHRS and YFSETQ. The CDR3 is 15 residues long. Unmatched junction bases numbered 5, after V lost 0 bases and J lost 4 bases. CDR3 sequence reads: CASSLGGTGLYEQYF. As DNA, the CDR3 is TGCGCCAGCAGCTTGGGTGGGACAGGGTTGTACGAGCAGTACTTC.

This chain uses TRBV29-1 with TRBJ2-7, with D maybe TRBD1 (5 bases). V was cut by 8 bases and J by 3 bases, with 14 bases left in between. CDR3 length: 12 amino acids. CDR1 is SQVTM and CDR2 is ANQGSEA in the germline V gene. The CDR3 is CSMVVTGYEQYF. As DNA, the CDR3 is TGCAGCATGGTAGTAACAGGCTACGAGCAGTACTTC.

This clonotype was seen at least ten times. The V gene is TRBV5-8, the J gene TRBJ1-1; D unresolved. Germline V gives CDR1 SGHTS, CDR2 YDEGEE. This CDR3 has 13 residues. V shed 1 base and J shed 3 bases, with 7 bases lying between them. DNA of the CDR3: TGTGCCAGCAGCTTGTGGCCAGACACTGAAGCTTTCTTT. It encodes CASSLWPDTEAFF.

The CDR3 bases are TGCAGTGCCTCCAGCGGGGGGCGGGGAGAGACCCAGTACTTC. This gives the protein CSASSGGRGETQYF. The chain joins TRBV20-1 to TRBJ2-5, with 9 bases matching TRBD2. The CDR3 covers 14 residues. After removal of 6 bases from V and 4 bases from J, the junction contained 9 bases not matched to a gene. Germline V gives CDR1 DFQATT, CDR2 SNEGSKA (reference sequence).

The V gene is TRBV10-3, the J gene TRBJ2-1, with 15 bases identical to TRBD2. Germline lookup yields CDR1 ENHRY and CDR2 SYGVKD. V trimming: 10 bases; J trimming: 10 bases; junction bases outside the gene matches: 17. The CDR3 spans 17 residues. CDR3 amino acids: CASSPGLAGGPFGEQFF. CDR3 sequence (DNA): TGTGCCAGCAGCCCTGGACTAGCGGGGGGGCCTTTCGGGGAGCAGTTCTTC.

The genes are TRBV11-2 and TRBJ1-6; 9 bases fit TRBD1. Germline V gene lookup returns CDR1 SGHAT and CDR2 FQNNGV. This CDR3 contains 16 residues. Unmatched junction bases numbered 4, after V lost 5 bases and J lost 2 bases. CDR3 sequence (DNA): TGTGCCAGCAGCCCACAGGGGGCCGCCTATAATTCACCCCTCCACTTT. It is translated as CASSPQGAAYNSPLHF.

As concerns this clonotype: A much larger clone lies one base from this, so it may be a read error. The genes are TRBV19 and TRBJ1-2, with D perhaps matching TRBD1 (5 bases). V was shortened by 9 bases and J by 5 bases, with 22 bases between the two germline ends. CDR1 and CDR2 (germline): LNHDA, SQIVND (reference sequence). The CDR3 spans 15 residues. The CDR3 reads CARTPEGNPSYGYTF. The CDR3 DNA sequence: TGTGCCAGAACCCCGGAGGGGAATCCCTCATATGGCTACACCTTC. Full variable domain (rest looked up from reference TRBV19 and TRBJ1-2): DGGITQSPKYLFRKEGQNVTLSCEQNLNHDAMYWYRQDPGQGLRLIYYSQIVNDFQKGDIAEGYSVSREKKESFPLTVTSAQKNPTAFYLCARTPEGNPSYGYTFGSGTRLTVV.

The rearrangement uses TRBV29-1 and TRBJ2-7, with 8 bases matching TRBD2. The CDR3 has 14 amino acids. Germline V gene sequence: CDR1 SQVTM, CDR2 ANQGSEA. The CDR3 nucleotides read TGCAGTGCTGATGGGTTAGCGGGGCTCTACGAGCAGTACTTC. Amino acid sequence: CSADGLAGLYEQYF.

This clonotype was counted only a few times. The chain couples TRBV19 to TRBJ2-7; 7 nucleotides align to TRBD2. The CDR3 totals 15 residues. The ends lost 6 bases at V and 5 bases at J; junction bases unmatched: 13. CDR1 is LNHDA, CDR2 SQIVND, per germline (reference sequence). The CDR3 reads CASSPQLAGVHEQYF. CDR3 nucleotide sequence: TGTGCCAGTAGCCCACAACTGGCGGGAGTTCACGAGCAGTACTTC.

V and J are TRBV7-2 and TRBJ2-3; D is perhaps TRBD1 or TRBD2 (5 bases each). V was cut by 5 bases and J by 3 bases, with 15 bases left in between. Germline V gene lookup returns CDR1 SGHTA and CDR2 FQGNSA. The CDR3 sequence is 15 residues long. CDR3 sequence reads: CASSPAVGVTDTQYF. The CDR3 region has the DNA TGTGCCAGCAGCCCCGCCGTGGGGGTGACAGATACGCAGTATTTT.

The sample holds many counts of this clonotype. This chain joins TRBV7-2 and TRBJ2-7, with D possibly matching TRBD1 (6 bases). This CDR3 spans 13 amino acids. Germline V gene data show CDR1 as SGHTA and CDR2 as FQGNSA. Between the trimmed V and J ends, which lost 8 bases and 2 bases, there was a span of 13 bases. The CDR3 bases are TGTGCCAGCGGAAACAGGGACACCTACGAGCAGTACTTC. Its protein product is CASGNRDTYEQYF.

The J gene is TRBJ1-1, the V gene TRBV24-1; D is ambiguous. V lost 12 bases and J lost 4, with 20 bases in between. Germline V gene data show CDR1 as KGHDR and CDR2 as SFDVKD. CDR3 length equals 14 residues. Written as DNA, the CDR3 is TGTGCCTCCTCTCCAGGCAGGTCGGTCACTGAAGCTTTCTTT. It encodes CASSPGRSVTEAFF.

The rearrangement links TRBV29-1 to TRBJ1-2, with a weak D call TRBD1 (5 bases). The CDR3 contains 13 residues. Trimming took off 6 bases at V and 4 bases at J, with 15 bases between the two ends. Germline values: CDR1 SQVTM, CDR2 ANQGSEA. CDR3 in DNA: TGCAGCGTATCCGAGGGTACAGGCTATGGCTACACCTTC. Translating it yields CSVSEGTGYGYTF. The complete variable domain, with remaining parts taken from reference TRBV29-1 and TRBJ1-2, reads SAVISQKPSRDICQRGTSLTIQCQVDSQVTMMFWYRQQPGQSLTLIATANQGSEATYESGFVIDKFPISRPNLTFSTLTVSNMSPEDSSIYLCSVSEGTGYGYTFGSGTRLTVV.

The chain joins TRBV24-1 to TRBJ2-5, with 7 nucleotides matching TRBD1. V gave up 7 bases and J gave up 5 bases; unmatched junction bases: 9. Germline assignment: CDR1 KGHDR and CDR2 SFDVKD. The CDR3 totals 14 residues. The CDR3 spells CATRTRQGRETQYF. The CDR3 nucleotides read TGTGCCACCAGAACAAGACAGGGCCGGGAGACCCAGTACTTC.

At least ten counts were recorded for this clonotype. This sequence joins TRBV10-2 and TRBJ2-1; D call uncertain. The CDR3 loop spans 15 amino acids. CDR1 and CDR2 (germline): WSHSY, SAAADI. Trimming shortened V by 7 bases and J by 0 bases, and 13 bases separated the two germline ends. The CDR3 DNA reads TGCGCCAGCAATATGGCGGCGAGCTCCTACAATGAGCAGTTCTTC. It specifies CASNMAASSYNEQFF.

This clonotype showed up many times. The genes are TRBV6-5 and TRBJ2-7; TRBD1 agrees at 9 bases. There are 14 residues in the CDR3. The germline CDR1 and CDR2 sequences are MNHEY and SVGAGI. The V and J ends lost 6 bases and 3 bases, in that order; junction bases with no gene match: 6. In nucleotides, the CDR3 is TGTGCCAGCAGCCTTGACAGGGGGGTCTACGAGCAGTACTTC. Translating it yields CASSLDRGVYEQYF.

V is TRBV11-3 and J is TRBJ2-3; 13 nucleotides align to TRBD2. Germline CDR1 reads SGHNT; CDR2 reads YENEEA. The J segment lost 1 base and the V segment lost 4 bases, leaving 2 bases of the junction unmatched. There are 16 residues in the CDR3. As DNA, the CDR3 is TGTGCCAGCAGCTGGACTAGCGGGGGTGGCACAGATACGCAGTATTTT. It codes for CASSWTSGGGTDTQYF.